Listed here are 24 T cell receptor beta chains from one sample, sequenced in a study of blood T cell repertoires in COVID-19. Sequenced by immunoSEQ multiplex PCR; TCRdb stores in-frame clones only, minus some. The table lists about 160,000 clones, about four fifths of them singletons, with around 14% in the top ten. The source material was peripheral blood. The source of these receptors is a man in his late teens or twenties with active or convalescent COVID-19.

V gene TRBV15 combines with J gene TRBJ2-7, with D uncertain. The CDR3 runs to 12 residues. V was shortened by 0 bases and J by 2 bases, with 2 bases between the two germline ends. CDR1 and CDR2 (germline): LNHNV, YYDKDF (reference sequence). The chain's CDR3 is CATSRDAYEQYF. The CDR3 DNA is TGTGCCACCAGCAGAGACGCCTACGAGCAGTACTTC. Looking up the rest from reference TRBV15 and TRBJ2-7 gives the full variable domain: DAMVIQNPRYQVTQFGKPVTLSCSQTLNHNVMYWYQQKSSQAPKLLFHYYDKDFNNEADTPDNFQSRRPNTSFCFLDIRSPGLGDTAMYLCATSRDAYEQYFGPGTRLTVT.

With respect to this clone: Other nucleotide sequences in the sample specify the same CDR3. The chain carries TRBV7-8 and TRBJ2-2; D remains ambiguous. Germline-derived CDR1 and CDR2 are SGHVS and FQNEAQ. The germline V and J ends were trimmed by 1 base and 0 bases, with 6 bases remaining between them. The CDR3 contains 15 residues. Written as DNA, the CDR3 is TGTGCCAGCAGCTTAGTCAGCGCGAACACCGGGGAGCTGTTTTTT. This encodes CASSLVSANTGELFF.

J is TRBJ1-2 and V is TRBV7-2, with a tentative D call TRBD1 (5 bases). The V end was cut by 5 bases, the J end by 4 bases, with 17 bases between. This CDR3 is built from 15 residues. In germline, CDR1 is SGHTA, CDR2 FQGNSA. CDR3 DNA: TGTGCCAGCAGCCCCAGAGTTGGGGCCTCCTATGGCTACACCTTC. Protein sequence: CASSPRVGASYGYTF.

This rearrangement joins TRBV3-1 (or the pseudogene TRBV3-2) to TRBJ2-1, with TRBD2 as a possible D gene (5 bases). CDR3 length: 10 residues. Germline lookup yields CDR1 LGHDT and CDR2 YNNKEL (reference sequence). Deletions cut 8 bases from V and 8 bases from J, with 7 bases between. The CDR3 sequence: CASGGYEQFF. CDR3 DNA sequence: TGTGCCAGCGGCGGGTATGAGCAGTTCTTC.

This clone was seen just once. V gene TRBV20-1 combines with J gene TRBJ1-2, with D unclear. CDR1 is DFQATT and CDR2 is SNEGSKA in the germline V gene (reference sequence). CDR3 length: 10 residues. CDR3 DNA: TGCGGCATACCCAACTATGGCTACACCTTC. Translating gives CGIPNYGYTF.

V and J are TRBV19 and TRBJ1-1; TRBD1 aligns across 8 bases. Germline V gives CDR1 LNHDA, CDR2 SQIVND (reference sequence). The CDR3 covers 16 residues. The trim removed 6 bases at V and 0 bases at J, leaving 9 bases unmatched. CDR3 amino acids: CASRSGDRGVNTEAFF. Here the CDR3 DNA reads TGTGCCAGTAGATCAGGCGACAGGGGCGTGAACACTGAAGCTTTCTTT.

The chain uses TRBV28 and TRBJ1-2; a possible D gene is TRBD1 (5 bases). V gave up 3 bases and J gave up 3 bases, with 23 bases separating them. CDR3 length: 18 amino acids. Per the germline V gene, CDR1 is MDHEN and CDR2 is SYDVKM. The CDR3 is CASSFIGRLGTDYYGYTF. Written as DNA, the CDR3 is TGTGCCAGCAGTTTTATAGGGAGGTTGGGGACGGATTACTATGGCTACACCTTC.

V and J are TRBV11-2 and TRBJ1-1, with 9 positions matching TRBD1. The CDR3 runs to 13 residues. Trimming took 1 base from V and 11 from J; bases not matched to a gene: 5. Germline V gene data show CDR1 as SGHAT and CDR2 as FQNNGV. The CDR3 DNA sequence: TGTGCCAGCAGCTTAGGGACAGGGGTTTGGGCTTTCTTT. Protein product: CASSLGTGVWAFF.

This chain uses TRBV5-1 with TRBJ1-2, with D possibly matching TRBD1 (5 bases). V was clipped by 2 bases and J by 6 bases, with 8 bases between them. CDR3 size: 12 residues. Per germline, CDR1 SGHRS and CDR2 YFSETQ. CDR3 DNA sequence: TGCGCCAGCAGCTTTGGACAAAATGGCTACACCTTC. Residues: CASSFGQNGYTF.

The rearrangement uses TRBV5-1 and TRBJ1-2, with TRBD1 identical over 7 bases. The CDR3 length is 15 residues. The germline V gene encodes CDR1 SGHRS and CDR2 YFSETQ. Germline trimming cut 4 bases from V and 2 bases from J; bases unmatched to any gene: 8. CDR3 bases: TGCGCCAGCAGCCCGTATACAGGGGCCAACTATGGCTACACCTTC. Amino acid sequence: CASSPYTGANYGYTF. Combining the CDR3 with reference TRBV5-1 and TRBJ1-2 gives the whole variable domain KAGVTQTPRYLIKTRGQQVTLSCSPISGHRSVSWYQQTPGQGLQFLFEYFSETQRNKGNFPGRFSGRQFSNSRSEMNVSTLELGDSALYLCASSPYTGANYGYTFGSGTRLTVV.

This clone has only one observation. The chain recombines TRBV15 with TRBJ1-4; D not certain. Germline CDR1 LNHNV, CDR2 YYDKDF (reference sequence). The CDR3 totals 14 residues. The V end was cut by 5 bases, the J end by 5 bases, with 12 bases between. The DNA of the CDR3 is TGTGCCACCAGCCCCCGGTCCCTCAATGAAAAACTGTTTTTT. Its protein product is CATSPRSLNEKLFF. The full variable domain, completed using reference TRBV15 and TRBJ1-4, is DAMVIQNPRYQVTQFGKPVTLSCSQTLNHNVMYWYQQKSSQAPKLLFHYYDKDFNNEADTPDNFQSRRPNTSFCFLDIRSPGLGDTAMYLCATSPRSLNEKLFFGSGTQLSVL.

The sample holds a few counts of this clone. The chain uses TRBV27 and TRBJ1-5; 9 bases are shared with TRBD1. The CDR3 covers 16 residues. Germline V gene sequence: CDR1 MNHEY, CDR2 SMNVEV (reference sequence). J gave up 7 bases and V 1 base, and 8 bases lay outside the gene matches. The CDR3 bases are TGTGCCAGCAGTTTATTCGGGACAGGGAAAGGCCAGCCCCAGCATTTT. As protein: CASSLFGTGKGQPQHF.

The gene calls are TRBV7-6 and TRBJ1-1; the D is unclear. The germline gives CDR1 SGHVS, CDR2 FNYEAQ. V was shortened by 5 bases and J by 2 bases, with 15 bases between the two germline ends. This CDR3 has 15 residues. The DNA for the CDR3 is TGTGCCAGCAGCCCGCGGCCGGGGTTTAACACTGAAGCTTTCTTT. Protein product: CASSPRPGFNTEAFF.

This CDR3 reads CASSIVRFGTRARGGDNEQFF. CDR3 bases: TGTGCCAGTAGTATAGTACGTTTCGGGACTAGGGCCCGGGGAGGCGACAATGAGCAGTTCTTC. The chain couples TRBV19 to TRBJ2-1; 8 bases are a match to TRBD2. Germline-derived CDR1 and CDR2 are LNHDA and SQIVND (reference sequence). The ends lost 1 base at V and 5 bases at J; junction bases unmatched: 22. The CDR3 runs 21 residues. The full variable domain, in which reference TRBV19 and TRBJ2-1 provide the parts outside the CDR3, is DGGITQSPKYLFRKEGQNVTLSCEQNLNHDAMYWYRQDPGQGLRLIYYSQIVNDFQKGDIAEGYSVSREKKESFPLTVTSAQKNPTAFYLCASSIVRFGTRARGGDNEQFFGPGTRLTVL.

This clone was observed a single time. V usage is TRBV30 and J usage is TRBJ1-5, with 7 bases matching TRBD1. The V and J ends lost 3 bases and 4 bases, in that order; junction bases with no gene match: 3. CDR1 GTSNPN and CDR2 SVGIG come from the germline V gene (reference sequence). The CDR3 consists of 13 residues. Written as DNA, the CDR3 is TGTGCCTGGAGGGGACAGCTGAATCAGCCCCAGCATTTT. Protein: CAWRGQLNQPQHF.

J is TRBJ2-1 and V is TRBV5-5, with D possibly being TRBD1 (6 bases). Trimming stripped 2 bases from V and 5 bases from J, with 11 bases between. The CDR3 is made up of 14 amino acids. CDR1 and CDR2 (germline): SGHKS, YYEKEE (reference sequence). The CDR3 loop is CASSLRDNNNEQFF. In DNA, the CDR3 is TGTGCCAGCAGCTTACGGGACAACAACAATGAGCAGTTCTTC.

The V call is TRBV11-3, the J call TRBJ2-2; 7 bases are shared with TRBD1. Germline V CDR1 and CDR2: SGHNT, YENEEA. With 5 bases clipped from V and 5 bases from J, the junction kept 5 bases outside the gene matches. This CDR3 region has 14 residues. The CDR3: CASSPRTGTGELFF. CDR3 DNA sequence: TGTGCCAGCAGCCCCCGGACAGGAACCGGGGAGCTGTTTTTT. The full variable domain, with the rest looked up from reference TRBV11-3 and TRBJ2-2, is EAGVVQSPRYKIIEKKQPVAFWCNPISGHNTLYWYLQNLGQGPELLIRYENEEAVDDSQLPKDRFSAERLKGVDSTLKIQPAELGDSAVYLCASSPRTGTGELFFGEGSRLTVL.

This sequence joins TRBV18 and TRBJ2-7; a weak D match, TRBD1 (6 bases). This CDR3 has 14 residues. The germline CDR1 and CDR2 sequences are KGHSH and LQKENI. With 3 bases removed from V and 2 bases from J, the gap between germline ends came to 11 bases. The CDR3 is CASSPLQGTYEQYF. The DNA for the CDR3 is TGTGCCAGCTCACCCTTACAGGGAACCTACGAGCAGTACTTC.

The gene calls are TRBV19 and TRBJ2-6; a weak D match, TRBD1 (6 bases). V was clipped by 6 bases and J by 2 bases, with 11 bases between them. From germline, CDR1 is LNHDA and CDR2 SQIVND (reference sequence). There are 15 residues in the CDR3. The CDR3 loop reads CASSVQGTGANVLTF. DNA for the CDR3: TGTGCCAGTAGCGTACAGGGCACTGGGGCCAACGTCCTGACTTTC.

V usage is TRBV7-2 and J usage is TRBJ1-6, with D maybe TRBD1 (5 bases). The CDR3 spans 14 residues. Trimming removed 5 bases at V and 10 bases at J, with 15 bases between. Looked up from germline, CDR1 is SGHTA and CDR2 is FQGNSA. CDR3: CASSQDRVPSPLHF. The DNA for the CDR3 is TGTGCCAGCAGCCAAGACAGAGTTCCCTCACCCCTCCACTTT.

The chain uses TRBV18 and TRBJ1-3, with unresolved D. V lost 1 base and J 3 bases, leaving 19 bases between the germline ends. CDR1 KGHSH and CDR2 LQKENI come from the germline V gene. The CDR3 length is 18 residues. CDR3 region: CASSPRGVGVGFGNTIYF. CDR3 coding DNA: TGTGCCAGCTCACCACGGGGAGTCGGGGTCGGCTTTGGAAACACCATATATTTT.

This chain links TRBV3-1 (or the pseudogene TRBV3-2) with TRBJ2-7; 7 positions match TRBD1. The CDR3 runs to 17 residues. The germline CDR1 and CDR2 sequences are LGHDT and YNNKEL (reference sequence). J lost 8 bases, V lost 3 bases, and 19 bases had no gene match. Here the CDR3 reads CASSQGPGTALPSKQYF. As DNA, the CDR3 is TGTGCCAGCAGCCAGGGCCCCGGGACAGCCCTACCGTCGAAGCAGTACTTC.

This clone has only one observation. The chain joins TRBV6-6 to TRBJ1-1, with D tentatively TRBD1 (6 bases). V was trimmed by 5 bases and J by 1 base, leaving 17 bases between them. From germline, CDR1 is MNHNY and CDR2 SVGAGI (reference sequence). This CDR3 contains 16 residues. The CDR3 DNA is TGTGCCAGCAGTCGATACCCCCCGGGACAGAACACTGAAGCTTTCTTT. The encoded protein is CASSRYPPGQNTEAFF.

As for this clone: A read error may account for a junction end that differs from germline. The chain recombines TRBV6-6 with TRBJ2-7, with 8 bases that match TRBD2. The CDR3 extends over 15 amino acids. CDR1 MNHNY and CDR2 SVGAGI come from the germline V gene (reference sequence). The CDR3, as DNA: TGTGCCAGCAGCTACTACGGACTAGCCTCCTACGAGCAGTACTTC. Its protein product is CASSYYGLASYEQYF.